Below are 32 T cell receptor beta chains sequenced from a single sample in a study of T cell responses to AZD1222 COVID-19 vaccine. Here immunoSEQ multiplex PCR was the method, and the copy in TCRdb shows in-frame clones only, minus some. The top ten clones hold approximately 15% of a sample with over 95,000 clones, 65% to 85% of them seen once. Sequenced material: peripheral blood, taken 28 days after the second AZD1222 dose. Receptor source: an adult who received the AZD1222 COVID-19 vaccine.

V usage is TRBV2 and J usage is TRBJ2-7; D is possibly TRBD1 (6 bases). Per germline, CDR1 SNHLY and CDR2 FYNNEI. This CDR3 is built from 13 residues. V was cut by 4 bases and J by 2 bases, with 9 bases left in between. For the CDR3, the DNA is TGTGCCAGCAGTGTACAGGGACCCTACGAGCAGTACTTC. Amino acid sequence: CASSVQGPYEQYF.

This rearrangement joins TRBV29-1 to TRBJ2-3; no firm D call. Trimming took 6 bases from V and 8 from J, leaving 15 bases between them. Per germline, CDR1 SQVTM and CDR2 ANQGSEA. The CDR3 consists of 12 residues. The CDR3 bases are TGCAGCGTCTGGAGTGAATCTGGTACGCAGTATTTT. Its translation: CSVWSESGTQYF.

As DNA, the CDR3 is TGTGCCAGCAGTGAAGTCGGGGGGCGGCGGGAGACCCAGTACTTC. Its protein product is CASSEVGGRRETQYF. This rearrangement joins TRBV6-1 to TRBJ2-5, with a weak D call TRBD2 (7 bases). V shed 1 base and J shed 5 bases, with 14 bases lying between them. The CDR3 contains 15 residues. Per germline, CDR1 MNHNS and CDR2 SASEGT.

The chain has TRBV28 and TRBJ1-1; no reliable D call. Deletions cut 3 bases from V and 2 bases from J, with 10 bases between. CDR3 length equals 14 residues. Germline CDR1 and CDR2: MDHEN and SYDVKM. CDR3 nucleotide sequence: TGTGCCAGCAGTTTCCGGCGGGGAAACACTGAAGCTTTCTTT. Translation: CASSFRRGNTEAFF.

This chain uses TRBV2 with TRBJ2-3; 9 nucleotides align to TRBD2. V was clipped by 5 bases and J by 2 bases; unmatched bases: 11. Germline lookup yields CDR1 SNHLY and CDR2 FYNNEI. The CDR3 is 17 amino acids. The CDR3 loop is CASSLGTSWAYTDTQYF. The CDR3 DNA is TGTGCCAGCAGTTTAGGGACTAGCTGGGCTTACACAGATACGCAGTATTTT.

The J gene is TRBJ2-7, the V gene TRBV5-1; 7 bases fit TRBD1. The CDR3 loop spans 14 amino acids. Looked up from germline, CDR1 is SGHRS and CDR2 is YFSETQ. V lost 4 bases to trimming and J lost 3 bases; unmatched junction nucleotides: 7. For the CDR3, the DNA is TGCGCCAGCAGCCCGGACAGGCCCCTCTACGAGCAGTACTTC. This sequence encodes CASSPDRPLYEQYF.

The V and J genes are TRBV28 and TRBJ1-3, with D possibly matching TRBD1 (6 bases). Germline V gives CDR1 MDHEN, CDR2 SYDVKM. This CDR3 has 14 amino acids. The ends were cut back, 8 bases at V and 0 bases at J, with 11 bases in the middle. This CDR3 reads CASGTGLSGNTIYF. CDR3 bases: TGTGCCAGCGGAACAGGGCTCTCTGGAAACACCATATATTTT.

The genes are TRBV4-1 and TRBJ1-4, with 7 bases lining up with TRBD1. The CDR3 is 15 amino acids. Germline V lookup: CDR1 MGHRA, CDR2 YSYEKL. Trimming at V came to 2 bases and at J to 7 bases, leaving 7 bases not matched to a gene. Here the CDR3 reads CASSQTSGQPEKLFF. The CDR3 DNA reads TGCGCCAGCAGCCAAACATCGGGACAGCCTGAAAAACTGTTTTTT.

The V gene is TRBV19, the J gene TRBJ1-4; 8 nucleotides match TRBD1. This CDR3 has 14 amino acids. Germline CDR1 reads LNHDA; CDR2 reads SQIVND (reference sequence). Germline trimming cut 4 bases from V and 7 bases from J; bases unmatched to any gene: 5. CDR3 DNA: TGTGCCAGTAGTACCAGGGGGCGATCTGAAAAACTGTTTTTT. As protein: CASSTRGRSEKLFF.

The chain has TRBV29-1 and TRBJ1-1; D remains ambiguous. CDR1 is SQVTM and CDR2 is ANQGSEA in the germline V gene. This CDR3 contains 13 residues. Trimming removed 7 bases from V and 0 bases from J, with 12 bases in between. This CDR3 is CSGGAGVNTEAFF. The CDR3, as DNA: TGCAGCGGGGGAGCGGGAGTGAACACTGAAGCTTTCTTT.

The gene calls are TRBV5-6 and TRBJ1-3, with TRBD1 as a possible D gene (6 bases). Trimming shortened V by 0 bases and J by 10 bases, and 11 bases separated the two germline ends. Germline V gene data show CDR1 as SGHDT and CDR2 as YYEEEE. The CDR3 has 13 residues. CDR3 DNA: TGTGCCAGCAGCTTGGTCAACAGGGAAACCATATATTTT. This encodes CASSLVNRETIYF.

By sample share, this clone is medium-sized. This rearrangement joins TRBV30 to TRBJ1-2, with D hard to call. The CDR3 is 14 residues long. Germline V gene sequence: CDR1 GTSNPN, CDR2 SVGIG (reference sequence). Trimming removed 3 bases at V and 4 bases at J, with 15 bases between. CDR3 residues: CAWRPSGDPYGYTF. The CDR3 bases are TGTGCCTGGAGGCCGTCAGGAGATCCCTATGGCTACACCTTC. The complete variable domain, with remaining parts taken from reference TRBV30 and TRBJ1-2, reads SQTIHQWPATLVQPVGSPLSLECTVEGTSNPNLYWYRQAAGRGLQLLFYSVGIGQISSEVPQNLSASRPQDRQFILSSKKLLLSDSGFYLCAWRPSGDPYGYTFGSGTRLTVV.

The V call is TRBV10-3, the J call TRBJ1-5; unclear D gene. Trimming removed 1 base at V and 1 base at J, with 11 bases between. Germline CDR1 and CDR2: ENHRY and SYGVKD. This CDR3 is built from 16 residues. The CDR3 nucleotides are TGTGCCATCAGTGAGTATATTGGGCGGAGCAATCAGCCCCAGCATTTT. Its translation is CAISEYIGRSNQPQHF.

V and J are TRBV7-3 and TRBJ2-2, with a weak D call TRBD1 (6 bases). The CDR3 has 14 amino acids. Germline V gene sequence: CDR1 SGHTA, CDR2 FQGTGA. Trimming shortened V by 5 bases and J by 2 bases, and 9 bases separated the two germline ends. The CDR3 nucleotides are TGTGCCAGCAGCAAGGACAGTAACACCGGGGAGCTGTTTTTT. This translates into CASSKDSNTGELFF. Full variable domain (remainder filled in from reference TRBV7-3 and TRBJ2-2): GAGVSQTPSNKVTEKGKYVELRCDPISGHTALYWYRQSLGQGPEFLIYFQGTGAADDSGLPNDRFFAVRPEGSVSTLKIQRTERGDSAVYLCASSKDSNTGELFFGEGSRLTVL.

This clone has just a few counts. The gene calls are TRBV3-1 (or the pseudogene TRBV3-2) and TRBJ1-2, with TRBD1 identical over 9 bases. J gave up 4 bases and V 8 bases, and 5 bases lay outside the gene matches. CDR1 is LGHDT and CDR2 is YNNKEL in the germline V gene (reference sequence). This CDR3 is built from 13 residues. The CDR3 coding sequence is TGTGCCAGCCGAGGACAGGGGAGCTATGGCTACACCTTC. Protein: CASRGQGSYGYTF.

The chain links TRBV5-1 to TRBJ2-4; unclear D gene. In germline, CDR1 is SGHRS, CDR2 YFSETQ. The CDR3 totals 18 residues. Trimming shortened V by 2 bases and J by 1 base, and 19 bases separated the two germline ends. This CDR3 is CASSLVPPGDGAKNIQYF. CDR3 in DNA: TGCGCCAGCAGCTTAGTTCCCCCAGGAGATGGGGCCAAAAACATTCAGTACTTC.

V is TRBV3-1 (or the pseudogene TRBV3-2) and J is TRBJ2-7; D is perhaps TRBD1 (6 bases). The CDR3 is made up of 16 amino acids. In germline, CDR1 is LGHDT, CDR2 YNNKEL (reference sequence). V lost 4 bases, J lost 0 bases, and 16 bases lay in between. Here the CDR3 reads CASSLSVGAGSYEQYF. The DNA of the CDR3 is TGTGCCAGCAGCCTCTCGGTGGGGGCCGGCTCCTACGAGCAGTACTTC.

The sample holds one count of this clone. The same CDR3 arises from other DNA sequences in this sample as well. J is TRBJ1-1 and V is TRBV7-9; D possibly corresponds to TRBD1 (6 bases). CDR3 size: 13 residues. Between the trimmed V and J ends, which lost 5 bases and 3 bases, there was a span of 10 bases. Germline loops: CDR1 SEHNR, CDR2 FQNEAQ (reference sequence). This CDR3 is CASSPQGHTEAFF. In DNA form, the CDR3 reads TGTGCCAGCAGCCCACAGGGCCACACTGAAGCTTTCTTT. Complete variable domain (other parts from reference TRBV7-9 and TRBJ1-1): DTGVSQNPRHKITKRGQNVTFRCDPISEHNRLYWYRQTLGQGPEFLTYFQNEAQLEKSRLLSDRFSAERPKGSFSTLEIQRTEQGDSAMYLCASSPQGHTEAFFGQGTRLTVV.

The V call is TRBV6-2 or TRBV6-3, the J call TRBJ2-1; 7 bases align to TRBD1. Germline CDR1 and CDR2: MNHEY and SVGEGT. V lost 5 bases and J lost 6; bases outside the gene matches: 16. This CDR3 is built from 17 residues. The CDR3 reads CASSHGEGALFSNEQFF. The DNA for the CDR3 is TGTGCCAGCAGTCACGGAGAGGGGGCGCTTTTCTCCAATGAGCAGTTCTTC.

This clone was seen a handful of times. CDR3 loop: CASSSTGTAGEQYF. In DNA, the CDR3 is TGTGCCAGCAGCTCGACCGGGACTGCGGGTGAGCAGTACTTC. The chain carries TRBV7-2 and TRBJ2-7; D is possibly TRBD2 (6 bases). V lost 4 bases and J lost 7, with 17 bases in between. The CDR3 has 14 residues. Germline CDR1 and CDR2: SGHTA and FQGNSA.

This clone has only one observation. The chain recombines TRBV2 with TRBJ2-7; D is perhaps TRBD1 (6 bases). CDR1 and CDR2 from the germline V gene are SNHLY and FYNNEI. The V and J ends lost 6 bases and 3 bases respectively, with 9 bases between them. The CDR3 runs 12 residues. The CDR3 here is CASRGGVYEQYF. CDR3 coding DNA: TGTGCCAGCAGAGGGGGAGTCTACGAGCAGTACTTC.

The DNA for the CDR3 is TGTGCCAGTAGTACGGACAGTGAAAAACTGTTTTTT. This sequence encodes CASSTDSEKLFF. V is TRBV19 and J is TRBJ1-4, with D perhaps matching TRBD1 (6 bases). Germline values: CDR1 LNHDA, CDR2 SQIVND (reference sequence). The CDR3 is 12 residues long. The V gene lost 4 bases and the J gene lost 7 bases, with 7 bases spanning the gap.

The chain combines TRBV7-7 with TRBJ2-7, with D possibly matching TRBD2 (6 bases). Trimming stripped 5 bases from V and 6 bases from J, with 20 bases between. Germline V lookup: CDR1 SSHAT, CDR2 FNYEAQ (reference sequence). The length of the CDR3 is 15 residues. CDR3 sequence (DNA): TGTGCCAGCAGCCCTCAAGCGGGCCCCATGGGCGAGCAGTACTTC. It yields the protein CASSPQAGPMGEQYF. The entire variable domain, with the rest obtained from reference TRBV7-7 and TRBJ2-7, is as follows: GAGVSQSPRYKVTKRGQDVTLRCDPISSHATLYWYQQALGQGPEFLTYFNYEAQPDKSGLPSDRFSAERPEGSISTLTIQRTEQRDSAMYRCASSPQAGPMGEQYFGPGTRLTVT.

The V and J genes are TRBV4-1 and TRBJ1-3; D remains unclear. The V end lost 1 base, the J end lost 8 bases, and 21 bases lay between the germline ends. Germline V gene data show CDR1 as MGHRA and CDR2 as YSYEKL. This CDR3 spans 17 amino acids. The CDR3, as DNA: TGCGCCAGCAGCCAAGTGAGGGAAGACTCGCTAAGTGACACCATATATTTT. Protein product: CASSQVREDSLSDTIYF.

The chain is built from TRBV7-2 and TRBJ2-2; 9 nucleotides align to TRBD2. V trimming: 2 bases; J trimming: 5 bases; junction bases outside the gene matches: 9. The CDR3 is 17 residues long. From germline, CDR1 is SGHTA and CDR2 FQGNSA. The CDR3 here is CASSLSRGSGRTGELFF. CDR3 sequence (DNA): TGTGCCAGCAGCTTAAGTCGAGGTAGCGGGAGAACCGGGGAGCTGTTTTTT.

The J gene is TRBJ2-5, the V gene TRBV18; 7 nucleotides align to TRBD2. CDR1 and CDR2 from the germline V gene are KGHSH and LQKENI. V shed 1 base and J 2 bases; nucleotides not matched to a gene: 1. This CDR3 has 14 residues. This chain's CDR3 is CASSPRGGQETQYF. CDR3 nucleotide sequence: TGTGCCAGCTCACCACGGGGGGGACAAGAGACCCAGTACTTC.

The V call is TRBV6-6, the J call TRBJ2-2; 12 nucleotides match TRBD1. The germline CDR1 and CDR2 sequences are MNHNY and SVGAGI (reference sequence). The CDR3 extends over 21 amino acids. With V trimmed by 5 bases and J by 2 bases, 18 bases remained unmatched. CDR3 in DNA: TGTGCCAGCAGTCGATTAGGGGCCGGGACAGGGGGCTCTCCTAACACCGGGGAGCTGTTTTTT. Its translation: CASSRLGAGTGGSPNTGELFF.

The rearrangement uses TRBV18 and TRBJ2-7; 9 nucleotides match TRBD1. The CDR3 consists of 15 residues. The germline V gene has CDR1 KGHSH and CDR2 LQKENI. J was trimmed by 4 bases and V by 0 bases; bases with no gene match: 4. The CDR3 DNA reads TGTGCCAGCTCACCACCGGCTGGACAGGGGTACGAGCAGTACTTC. Protein product: CASSPPAGQGYEQYF. The entire variable domain, with the rest obtained from reference TRBV18 and TRBJ2-7, is as follows: NAGVMQNPRHLVRRRGQEARLRCSPMKGHSHVYWYRQLPEEGLKFMVYLQKENIIDESGMPKERFSAEFPKEGPSILRIQQVVRGDSAAYFCASSPPAGQGYEQYFGPGTRLTVT.

This clone was recorded only once. The chain has TRBV5-1 and TRBJ2-7, with D unresolved. Trimming stripped 0 bases from V and 0 bases from J, with 22 bases between. Germline-derived CDR1 and CDR2 are SGHRS and YFSETQ. The CDR3 totals 19 residues. The CDR3 nucleotides are TGCGCCAGCAGCTTGGCACTTGGCCATTCTGATCCGAGCTCCTACGAGCAGTACTTC. As protein: CASSLALGHSDPSSYEQYF.

The chain recombines TRBV7-2 with TRBJ2-7; unclear D gene. Per germline, CDR1 SGHTA and CDR2 FQGNSA. V lost 5 bases to trimming and J lost 2 bases, with 10 bases between them. The CDR3 runs to 13 residues. The CDR3 DNA reads as TGTGCCAGCAGCCCAATAACCCCCTACGAGCAGTACTTC. This encodes CASSPITPYEQYF.

The chain couples TRBV7-9 to TRBJ2-7, with D perhaps assigned TRBD1 or TRBD2 (5 bases each). Germline CDR1 is SEHNR and CDR2 is FQNEAQ (reference sequence). V was pared by 8 bases and J by 3 bases, with 11 bases between. The length of the CDR3 is 12 residues. In nucleotides, the CDR3 is TGTGCCAGCGGTCGGGGCGGCTACGAGCAGTACTTC. It translates to CASGRGGYEQYF.

V is TRBV30 and J is TRBJ2-5, with D maybe TRBD1 (6 bases). The ends were cut back, 0 bases at V and 5 bases at J, with 16 bases in the middle. CDR1 GTSNPN and CDR2 SVGIG come from the germline V gene (reference sequence). The CDR3 extends over 15 amino acids. The CDR3, as DNA: TGTGCCTGGAGTGTAGGGCAGGGGCAGATGGAGACCCAGTACTTC. It encodes CAWSVGQGQMETQYF.